This T cell receptor beta chain was documented in a study of STAT5B mutations in CD4+ large granular lymphocyte leukemia. The study's findings and limits: Main leukemic clonotypes were patient-specific, but roughly 26% appeared at low frequency elsewhere.

A word on this clone: Its target is not known.

The assay was run at survey level. Method: immunoSEQ multiplex PCR; TCRdb's copy keeps in-frame clones and lacks some. Among fewer than 35,000 clones, 65% to 70% were seen once, and the ten largest hold around 2.5%. Healthy controls were blood donor buffy coats. V dropped 6 bases and J dropped 3 bases, with 11 bases sitting between them. Germline CDR1 reads MNHNY; CDR2 reads SVGAGI (reference sequence). This CDR3 spans 13 amino acids. The sequence derives from a human donor in good health. The chain has TRBV6-6 and TRBJ1-1; D may be TRBD1 (5 bases). The sample consisted of CD4+ T cells from blood buffy coats. The chain's CDR3 is CASSRGSDTEAFF. CDR3 DNA: TGTGCCAGCAGCCGGGGGTCGGACACTGAAGCTTTCTTT.